The clone carrying this T cell receptor (beta chain) was seen repeatedly, ten times or more. Its antigen is not known. Germline CDR1 and CDR2: SQVTM and ANQGSEA. The CDR3 covers 13 residues. Trimming took off 7 bases at V and 1 base at J, with 13 bases between the two ends. Amplified regions were TCR beta CDR3 sequences from RNA transcripts. TCR CDR3 underwent first-round RT-PCR with the HTBI primer set. TCRdb re-derived calls from the multiplex PCR reads in MiXCR, one entry per CDR3 protein. The sample records around 250,000 distinct CDR3 sequences, more than 12% being singletons. This entry comes from a study of T cells in Graves' hyperthyroidism and ophthalmopathy. General study results and limits: A model built on 13 V-J features separated ophthalmopathy from stable hyperthyroidism.

Patients were excluded because of uncontrolled infection, other autoimmune disease, pregnancy or lactation. Cells are PBMCs isolated from 10 ml of fresh blood. The specimen was blood. The source is a middle-aged woman with Graves' hyperthyroidism that later progressed to Graves' ophthalmopathy. The V and J genes are TRBV29-1 and TRBJ1-2; D remains unclear. CDR3: CSAMTHLNYGYTF. CDR3 bases: TGCAGCGCAATGACGCATCTTAACTATGGCTACACCTTC.